These 9 T cell receptor beta chains were all obtained from the same sample, sequenced in a study of radiotherapy plus CTLA-4 blockade in lung cancer. Data came from immunoSEQ multiplex PCR; TCRdb stores just in-frame clones and leaves some out. The repertoire holds some 80,000 clones, with under 80% as singletons. The sequencing used peripheral blood, collected from a patient treated with radiotherapy plus ipilimumab. The source of these receptors is a human donor with non-small cell lung cancer whose response to radiotherapy plus ipilimumab could not be evaluated. Some clones in this sample may be carry-over from other donors' samples.

This clone was recorded once. This sequence joins TRBV19 and TRBJ1-5; no firm D call. The CDR3 spans 15 residues. Germline lookup yields CDR1 LNHDA and CDR2 SQIVND (reference sequence). Trimming removed 5 bases at V and 1 base at J, with 12 bases between. The CDR3 nucleotides read TGTGCCAGTAGTTCGGGATTTTTGAGCAATCAGCCCCAGCATTTT. Amino acids: CASSSGFLSNQPQHF.

This clone was recorded a few times. The rearrangement joins TRBV10-3 to TRBJ1-3, with D possibly matching TRBD1 (6 bases). V lost 6 bases, J lost 2 bases, and 14 bases lay in between. CDR1 is ENHRY and CDR2 is SYGVKD in the germline V gene. This CDR3 region has 15 residues. The chain's CDR3 is CAIRTTGGTGNTIYF. DNA for the CDR3: TGTGCCATCAGGACGACAGGAGGAACTGGAAACACCATATATTTT.

This rearrangement joins TRBV28 to TRBJ1-1; 8 bases match TRBD1. The CDR3 totals 17 residues. Unmatched junction bases numbered 18, after V lost 2 bases and J lost 10 bases. CDR1 is MDHEN, CDR2 SYDVKM, per germline. The CDR3 loop is CASSLVRTGGDRPGAFF. DNA for the CDR3: TGTGCCAGCAGTTTAGTCCGTACGGGCGGGGACAGGCCGGGAGCTTTCTTT.

The V gene is TRBV6-1, the J gene TRBJ2-1; maybe TRBD1 (6 bases). The V gene's germline CDR1 is MNHNS and CDR2 SASEGT. The CDR3 has 16 residues. Trimming cost V 2 bases and J 3 bases, with 14 bases left between them. CDR3 coding DNA: TGTGCCAGCAGTGAACCCAGGGGATCCCTCTACAATGAGCAGTTCTTC. Translation gives CASSEPRGSLYNEQFF.

This clone appeared once. This sequence joins TRBV10-3 and TRBJ2-5, with 11 bases aligning to TRBD2. The V and J ends lost 0 bases and 3 bases, in that order; junction bases with no gene match: 3. The CDR3 length is 16 residues. The germline V gene encodes CDR1 ENHRY and CDR2 SYGVKD. The CDR3 sequence: CAISESGGLAEETQYF. The DNA of the CDR3 is TGTGCCATCAGTGAGTCCGGGGGACTAGCGGAAGAGACCCAGTACTTC.

In this sample, this clone turned up once. The genes are TRBV2 and TRBJ1-2, with D uncertain. Trimming took off 4 bases at V and 8 bases at J, with 14 bases between the two ends. The CDR3 totals 13 residues. The V gene's germline CDR1 is SNHLY and CDR2 FYNNEI. The CDR3 nucleotides read TGTGCCAGCAGTGGGCAGGCGTCTGGAGGCTACACCTTC. Its translation is CASSGQASGGYTF.

The chain combines TRBV5-4 with TRBJ1-1; tentatively, D is TRBD1 (5 bases). Per germline, CDR1 SGHNT and CDR2 YYREEE (reference sequence). V lost 0 bases and J 4 bases, leaving 13 bases between the germline ends. The CDR3 contains 15 residues. CDR3 DNA: TGTGCCAGCAGCTTGGGGCAGGGAGGAATCACTGAAGCTTTCTTT. This encodes CASSLGQGGITEAFF.

This chain uses TRBV6-1 with TRBJ1-1, with TRBD1 identical over 8 bases. The CDR3 is 14 residues long. V was pared by 4 bases and J by 1 base, with 2 bases of the junction left unmatched. The germline V gene encodes CDR1 MNHNS and CDR2 SASEGT. The CDR3 nucleotides read TGTGCCAGCAGTGCCGGACAGGGGAACACTGAAGCTTTCTTT. Protein sequence: CASSAGQGNTEAFF.

The rearrangement uses TRBV10-3 and TRBJ2-5; no clear D gene. Trimming removed 4 bases from V and 1 base from J, with 7 bases in between. The CDR3 is 13 residues long. Looked up from germline, CDR1 is ENHRY and CDR2 is SYGVKD. As DNA, the CDR3 is TGTGCCATCAGTGGCGAAACCCAAGAGACCCAGTACTTC. Translated: CAISGETQETQYF.